What follows are 18 T cell receptor beta chains derived from one specimen sequenced in a study of shared clonotypes between healthy human individuals (dated by TCRdb to 2020 to 2022). Receptors were amplified or captured by the immunoSEQ multiplex PCR assay. TCRdb's version of the immuneACCESS table is confined to in-frame rearrangements and falls short of the full clone set. An unresolved V gene accounts for under half of the shortfall where checked; the remainder is of unknown origin. This sample has over 2 million clones in its table, and about 94% of those were observed once. 1.1% of the sample goes to the ten largest clones. CD8 naive samples consisted of CD45RO-negative cells that were positively selected for CCR7, yielding a CD45RA+CCR7+ population without TemRA cells. The specimen was naive CD8+ T cells sorted from blood. What this sample's cell subset or site label stands for: CD45RA+CCR7+. These receptors were taken from a man aged 18-30 years in good health.

A word on this clone: Other DNA sequences in this specimen translate into the identical CDR3. The chain has TRBV4-3 and TRBJ1-2; possibly TRBD1 for D (5 bases). Looked up from germline, CDR1 is LGHNA and CDR2 is YSLEER. The CDR3 runs to 15 residues. V was clipped by 0 bases and J by 4 bases, with 12 bases between them. CDR3: CASSQDFGGGYGYTF. The CDR3 DNA is TGCGCCAGCAGCCAAGATTTCGGGGGTGGCTATGGCTACACCTTC.

The chain joins TRBV27 to TRBJ2-7; 9 nucleotides align to TRBD1. The CDR3 has 14 residues. V gave up 5 bases and J gave up 4 bases; unmatched junction bases: 6. Germline CDR1 MNHEY, CDR2 SMNVEV (reference sequence). CDR3 DNA sequence: TGTGCCAGCAGTGAAAGGGACAGGGAGTACGAGCAGTACTTC. Encoded protein: CASSERDREYEQYF.

Comments on this clone: Other nucleotide sequences in the sample specify the same CDR3. The rearrangement joins TRBV4-3 to TRBJ2-5; TRBD2 might be the D (6 bases). Germline V gene lookup returns CDR1 LGHNA and CDR2 YSLEER. This CDR3 is 13 amino acids long. The germline V and J ends were trimmed by 3 bases and 1 base, with 6 bases remaining between them. The CDR3 nucleotides read TGCGCCAGCAGCCAGGGACTCCAAGAGACCCAGTACTTC. It yields the protein CASSQGLQETQYF.

The chain has TRBV5-1 and TRBJ2-2, with D possibly being TRBD2 (5 bases). Germline V gene data show CDR1 as SGHRS and CDR2 as YFSETQ. This CDR3 has 16 amino acids. The V end was cut by 1 base, the J end by 7 bases, with 17 bases between. The CDR3 protein is CASSLFTGNSGGELFF. The CDR3 bases are TGCGCCAGCAGCTTGTTCACGGGGAATAGTGGCGGGGAGCTGTTTTTT.

The chain joins TRBV7-9 to TRBJ2-3; D is perhaps TRBD1 (6 bases). V lost 0 bases to trimming and J lost 6 bases, with 13 bases between them. Germline V gives CDR1 SEHNR, CDR2 FQNEAQ (reference sequence). CDR3 length: 15 amino acids. The CDR3 DNA reads TGTGCCAGCAGCTTAGCGGCAGGGGCATCGGATACGCAGTATTTT. This translates into CASSLAAGASDTQYF.

The chain joins TRBV6-5 to TRBJ2-5; no reliable D call. Trimming took 6 bases from V and 5 from J, leaving 10 bases between them. The CDR3 has 12 amino acids. The germline gives CDR1 MNHEY, CDR2 SVGAGI. Written as DNA, the CDR3 is TGTGCCAGCAGCGAAGGGTGGGAGACCCAGTACTTC. Protein product: CASSEGWETQYF.

The J gene is TRBJ1-1, the V gene TRBV6-5, with 9 bases aligning to TRBD1. The CDR3 is 16 residues long. V dropped 2 bases and J dropped 0; count of bases not matched to a gene: 4. From germline, CDR1 is MNHEY and CDR2 SVGAGI. The CDR3 loop is CASSYGQGMMNTEAFF. The DNA for the CDR3 is TGTGCCAGCAGTTACGGACAGGGGATGATGAACACTGAAGCTTTCTTT.

The chain recombines TRBV14 with TRBJ1-1; a weak D match, TRBD1 (6 bases). Per germline, CDR1 SGHDN and CDR2 FVKESK. V lost 3 bases and J 5 bases, leaving 25 bases between the germline ends. The CDR3 length is 18 residues. The CDR3 sequence: CASSQINWGPTRRTEAFF. CDR3 in DNA: TGTGCCAGCAGCCAGATCAATTGGGGGCCAACTCGGAGAACTGAAGCTTTCTTT. The whole variable domain, filled in from reference TRBV14 and TRBJ1-1, reads EAGVTQFPSHSVIEKGQTVTLRCDPISGHDNLYWYRRVMGKEIKFLLHFVKESKQDESGMPNNRFLAERTGGTYSTLKVQPAELEDSGVYFCASSQINWGPTRRTEAFFGQGTRLTVV.

The rearrangement uses TRBV27 and TRBJ1-1; TRBD1 might be the D (5 bases). With 5 bases removed from V and 1 base from J, the gap between germline ends came to 11 bases. The germline V gene encodes CDR1 MNHEY and CDR2 SMNVEV (reference sequence). The CDR3 sequence is 14 residues long. The CDR3 sequence: CASSPDMWNTEAFF. CDR3 DNA: TGTGCCAGCAGTCCGGACATGTGGAACACTGAAGCTTTCTTT.

The V call is TRBV5-1, the J call TRBJ2-7, with no clear D. The CDR3 totals 13 residues. V was clipped by 4 bases and J by 4 bases, with 12 bases between them. The germline gives CDR1 SGHRS, CDR2 YFSETQ. The CDR3: CASSPDGEYEQYF. In DNA, the CDR3 is TGCGCCAGCAGCCCGGATGGGGAATACGAGCAGTACTTC.

The rearrangement uses TRBV11-2 and TRBJ2-3; TRBD2 might be the D (6 bases). Germline loops: CDR1 SGHAT, CDR2 FQNNGV. Trimming cost V 2 bases and J 4 bases, with 10 bases left between them. There are 14 residues in the CDR3. As DNA, the CDR3 is TGTGCCAGCAGCTTACCGGGACTCCCAGATACGCAGTATTTT. Protein: CASSLPGLPDTQYF.

V and J are TRBV11-2 and TRBJ2-3; D is possibly TRBD1 (6 bases). The V and J ends lost 1 base and 2 bases respectively, with 16 bases between them. This CDR3 spans 17 amino acids. CDR1 SGHAT and CDR2 FQNNGV come from the germline V gene. As DNA, the CDR3 is TGTGCCAGCAGCTTAGTTCTCGGGACACGGGCCACAGATACGCAGTATTTT. This sequence encodes CASSLVLGTRATDTQYF. Complete variable domain (other parts from reference TRBV11-2 and TRBJ2-3): EAGVAQSPRYKIIEKRQSVAFWCNPISGHATLYWYQQILGQGPKLLIQFQNNGVVDDSQLPKDRFSAERLKGVDSTLKIQPAKLEDSAVYLCASSLVLGTRATDTQYFGPGTRLTVL.

This clone was observed many times. CDR3 region: CASSYTRTGTEAFF. The DNA for the CDR3 is TGTGCCAGCAGTTACACCCGGACAGGCACTGAAGCTTTCTTT. The gene calls are TRBV6-6 and TRBJ1-1, with TRBD1 identical over 7 bases. Trimming cost V 2 bases and J 4 bases; bases outside gene matches: 4. CDR1 and CDR2 from the germline V gene are MNHNY and SVGAGI (reference sequence). The CDR3 totals 14 residues.

V usage is TRBV11-2 and J usage is TRBJ2-7; 10 nucleotides line up with TRBD2. V dropped 4 bases and J dropped 0; count of bases not matched to a gene: 12. Looked up from germline, CDR1 is SGHAT and CDR2 is FQNNGV. CDR3 length equals 18 residues. This CDR3 reads CASSSRVAGGPSSYEQYF. The CDR3 region has the DNA TGTGCCAGCAGCTCTAGGGTAGCGGGAGGACCCAGCTCCTACGAGCAGTACTTC. Variable domain in full (rest from reference TRBV11-2 and TRBJ2-7): EAGVAQSPRYKIIEKRQSVAFWCNPISGHATLYWYQQILGQGPKLLIQFQNNGVVDDSQLPKDRFSAERLKGVDSTLKIQPAKLEDSAVYLCASSSRVAGGPSSYEQYFGPGTRLTVT.

The chain combines TRBV28 with TRBJ2-1; D not certain. V was cut by 3 bases and J by 2 bases, with 5 bases left in between. CDR3 length equals 13 residues. The germline CDR1 and CDR2 sequences are MDHEN and SYDVKM. The CDR3 reads CASSFRTYNEQFF. The CDR3, as DNA: TGTGCCAGCAGTTTTAGGACCTACAATGAGCAGTTCTTC. Filled out from reference TRBV28 and TRBJ2-1, the complete variable domain reads DVKVTQSSRYLVKRTGEKVFLECVQDMDHENMFWYRQDPGLGLRLIYFSYDVKMKEKGDIPEGYSVSREKKERFSLILESASTNQTSMYLCASSFRTYNEQFFGPGTRLTVL.

V usage is TRBV9 and J usage is TRBJ2-3; 7 bases are a match to TRBD1. Germline V gene lookup returns CDR1 SGDLS and CDR2 YYNGEE. The CDR3 length is 17 residues. V was pared by 3 bases and J by 3 bases, with 13 bases of the junction left unmatched. This CDR3 is CASSASEGASSTDTQYF. The CDR3 DNA follows: TGTGCCAGCAGCGCTTCAGAGGGGGCATCGTCTACAGATACGCAGTATTTT.

This rearrangement joins TRBV5-8 to TRBJ1-2; 9 bases match TRBD1. The CDR3 is made up of 14 amino acids. Trimming at V came to 0 bases and at J to 6 bases, leaving 3 bases not matched to a gene. Germline CDR1 SGHTS, CDR2 YDEGEE. CDR3 loop: CASSLGTGVHGYTF. The DNA of the CDR3 is TGTGCCAGCAGCTTGGGGACAGGGGTGCATGGCTACACCTTC.

This clone was seen just once. The V gene is TRBV30, the J gene TRBJ2-5, with 12 bases fitting TRBD1. Trimming took 6 bases from V and 5 from J; bases not matched to a gene: 22. In germline, CDR1 is GTSNPN, CDR2 SVGIG (reference sequence). The CDR3 is 19 residues long. CDR3 bases: TGTGCCTGTACCCCCGGGACAGGGGGCTTGGTGAAACTGGGGGAGACCCAGTACTTC. This translates into CACTPGTGGLVKLGETQYF.